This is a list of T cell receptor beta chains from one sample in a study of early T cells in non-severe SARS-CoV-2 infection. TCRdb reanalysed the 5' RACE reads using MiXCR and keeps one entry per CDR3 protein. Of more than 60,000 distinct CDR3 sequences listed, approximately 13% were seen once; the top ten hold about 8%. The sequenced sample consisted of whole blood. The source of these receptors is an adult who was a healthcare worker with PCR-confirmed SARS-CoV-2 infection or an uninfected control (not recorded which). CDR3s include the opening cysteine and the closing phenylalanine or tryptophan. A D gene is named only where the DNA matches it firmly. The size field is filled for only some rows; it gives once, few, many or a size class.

cdr3_aa: CASSLDSLSGNTIYF
cdr3_nt: TGTGCCAGCAGTTTGGACAGCCTCTCTGGAAACACCATATATTTT
d_call: .
j_call: TRBJ1-3
clone_size: many
v_call: TRBV28

cdr3_aa: CSARDRGFKNIQYF
cdr3_nt: TGCAGTGCTAGAGATCGCGGATTCAAAAACATTCAGTACTTC
d_call: .
j_call: TRBJ2-4
clone_size: many
v_call: TRBV20-1

cdr3_aa: CASSLRLLGPEAFF
cdr3_nt: TGTGCCAGCAGTTTACGGCTCCTCGGGCCCGAAGCTTTCTTT
d_call: .
j_call: TRBJ1-1
clone_size: few
v_call: TRBV12-3/TRBV12-4

cdr3_aa: CASSQVERERDTQYF
cdr3_nt: TGTGCCAGCAGCCAAGTAGAACGGGAGAGAGATACGCAGTATTTT
d_call: .
j_call: TRBJ2-3
clone_size: .
v_call: TRBV4-2

cdr3_aa: CASSLASGNYNEQFF
cdr3_nt: TGTGCCAGCAGCTTAGCCAGCGGGAACTACAATGAGCAGTTCTTC
d_call: TRBD2
j_call: TRBJ2-1
clone_size: many
v_call: TRBV7-2

cdr3_aa: CASSHTGELFF
cdr3_nt: TGTGCCAGCAGCCACACCGGGGAGCTGTTTTTT
d_call: .
j_call: TRBJ2-2
clone_size: many
v_call: TRBV6-6

cdr3_aa: CASSLGLANSYEQYF
cdr3_nt: TGTGCCAGCAGCTTAGGCCTAGCGAACTCCTACGAGCAGTACTTC
d_call: .
j_call: TRBJ2-7
clone_size: .
v_call: TRBV11-1

cdr3_aa: CSARRGGETQYF
cdr3_nt: TGCAGCGCCCGAAGGGGAGGAGAGACCCAGTACTTC
d_call: .
j_call: TRBJ2-5
clone_size: many
v_call: TRBV29-1

cdr3_aa: CATSREGLGRLAGTGELFF
cdr3_nt: TGTGCCACCAGCAGAGAGGGACTGGGAAGACTAGCTGGGACCGGGGAGCTGTTTTTT
d_call: TRBD2
j_call: TRBJ2-2
clone_size: many
v_call: TRBV15

cdr3_aa: CASSYYSGGQANYGYTF
cdr3_nt: TGTGCCAGCAGTTACTACTCTGGGGGACAGGCGAACTATGGCTACACCTTC
d_call: TRBD1
j_call: TRBJ1-2
clone_size: .
v_call: TRBV6-6

cdr3_aa: CASSKDRASYGYGYTF
cdr3_nt: TGTGCCAGCAGCAAGGACAGGGCATCCTACGGCTATGGCTACACCTTC
d_call: TRBD1
j_call: TRBJ1-2
clone_size: .
v_call: TRBV9

cdr3_aa: CASSLAQNRPYGYTF
cdr3_nt: TGTGCCAGCAGCTTAGCGCAAAACAGACCCTATGGCTACACCTTC
d_call: .
j_call: TRBJ1-2
clone_size: .
v_call: TRBV7-8

cdr3_aa: CASRKSLEQYF
cdr3_nt: TGTGCCAGCAGGAAATCGCTGGAGCAGTACTTC
d_call: .
j_call: TRBJ2-7
clone_size: few
v_call: TRBV2

cdr3_aa: CASSSLVNYGYTF
cdr3_nt: TGTGCCAGCAGTTCTCTGGTAAACTATGGCTACACCTTC
d_call: .
j_call: TRBJ1-2
clone_size: many
v_call: TRBV19

cdr3_aa: CASSLMRQGDTIYF
cdr3_nt: TGTGCCAGCAGCTTAATGAGGCAGGGAGACACCATATATTTT
d_call: .
j_call: TRBJ1-3
clone_size: many
v_call: TRBV7-2

cdr3_aa: CASSLGSGELFF
cdr3_nt: TGTGCCAGCAGTCTAGGATCCGGGGAGCTGTTTTTT
d_call: .
j_call: TRBJ2-2
clone_size: few
v_call: TRBV27

cdr3_aa: CASSYSGLGEKLFF
cdr3_nt: TGTGCCAGCAGTTACTCAGGACTTGGTGAAAAACTGTTTTTT
d_call: .
j_call: TRBJ1-4
clone_size: few
v_call: TRBV6-2/TRBV6-3

cdr3_aa: CASRGAGPYEQYF
cdr3_nt: TGTGCCAGCAGGGGGGCCGGCCCCTACGAGCAGTACTTC
d_call: .
j_call: TRBJ2-7
clone_size: few
v_call: TRBV6-5

cdr3_aa: CSASSRATNEKLFF
cdr3_nt: TGCAGTGCTAGTTCCAGAGCAACTAATGAAAAACTGTTTTTT
d_call: .
j_call: TRBJ1-4
clone_size: many
v_call: TRBV20-1

cdr3_aa: CSARPTTGYGYTF
cdr3_nt: TGCAGTGCTAGACCTACGACAGGTTACGGCTACACCTTC
d_call: .
j_call: TRBJ1-2
clone_size: many
v_call: TRBV20-1

cdr3_aa: CASSGQGFATNEKLFF
cdr3_nt: TGTGCCAGCAGTGGACAGGGGTTTGCAACTAATGAAAAACTGTTTTTT
d_call: TRBD1
j_call: TRBJ1-4
clone_size: .
v_call: TRBV28

cdr3_aa: CASSLFDKNTEAFF
cdr3_nt: TGTGCCAGCAGTTTATTTGACAAGAACACTGAAGCTTTCTTT
d_call: .
j_call: TRBJ1-1
clone_size: few
v_call: TRBV28

cdr3_aa: CASSYAGLLNEQFF
cdr3_nt: TGTGCCAGCAGTTACGCGGGACTCCTAAATGAGCAGTTCTTC
d_call: .
j_call: TRBJ2-1
clone_size: few
v_call: TRBV6-2/TRBV6-3

cdr3_aa: CASRRDRAYTDTQYF
cdr3_nt: TGTGCCAGTAGAAGAGACAGGGCCTACACAGATACGCAGTATTTT
d_call: TRBD1
j_call: TRBJ2-3
clone_size: .
v_call: TRBV19

cdr3_aa: CASSPPGRVNSPLHF
cdr3_nt: TGTGCCAGCAGCCCCCCGGGTAGGGTAAATTCACCCCTCCACTTT
d_call: .
j_call: TRBJ1-6
clone_size: many
v_call: TRBV7-2

cdr3_aa: CASSHTGENEQFF
cdr3_nt: TGTGCCAGCAGCCATACGGGAGAGAATGAGCAGTTCTTC
d_call: .
j_call: TRBJ2-1
clone_size: few
v_call: TRBV3-1

cdr3_aa: CASSLANRVSNQLFF
cdr3_nt: TGTGCCAGCAGTTTGGCCAACAGGGTTTCAAACCAACTGTTTTTT
d_call: .
j_call: TRBJ1-4
clone_size: few
v_call: TRBV28

cdr3_aa: CASSELGRDTQYF
cdr3_nt: TGTGCCAGCAGTGAATTGGGGCGAGATACGCAGTATTTT
d_call: .
j_call: TRBJ2-3
clone_size: many
v_call: TRBV25-1

cdr3_aa: CASSSGQVLTGTDTQYF
cdr3_nt: TGCGCCAGCAGCTCGGGACAGGTTTTAACTGGCACAGATACGCAGTATTTT
d_call: TRBD1
j_call: TRBJ2-3
clone_size: few
v_call: TRBV5-1

cdr3_aa: CASSAQEGRTGELFF
cdr3_nt: TGTGCCAGCAGCGCCCAGGAGGGACGGACCGGGGAGCTGTTTTTT
d_call: .
j_call: TRBJ2-2
clone_size: many
v_call: TRBV7-9

cdr3_aa: CASSADRGGDTQYF
cdr3_nt: TGTGCCAGCAGCGCGGACAGGGGAGGAGATACGCAGTATTTT
d_call: TRBD1
j_call: TRBJ2-3
clone_size: many
v_call: TRBV7-9

cdr3_aa: CSVAGAEQYF
cdr3_nt: TGCAGCGTTGCGGGGGCCGAGCAGTACTTC
d_call: .
j_call: TRBJ2-7
clone_size: .
v_call: TRBV29-1

cdr3_aa: CASSLRQTYGYTF
cdr3_nt: TGTGCCAGCAGCTTGCGACAGACCTATGGCTACACCTTC
d_call: .
j_call: TRBJ1-2
clone_size: once
v_call: TRBV7-2

cdr3_aa: CASSTRGLAGVRYNEQFF
cdr3_nt: TGCGCCAGCAGCACAAGGGGACTAGCGGGAGTTAGATACAATGAGCAGTTCTTC
d_call: TRBD2
j_call: TRBJ2-1
clone_size: .
v_call: TRBV4-1

cdr3_aa: CASSPDRGRTETQYF
cdr3_nt: TGTGCCAGCAGCCCTGATCGCGGGAGAACAGAGACCCAGTACTTC
d_call: TRBD2
j_call: TRBJ2-5
clone_size: many
v_call: TRBV7-3

cdr3_aa: CAENRLGGYTF
cdr3_nt: TGCGCCGAGAACAGGTTGGGAGGCTACACCTTC
d_call: .
j_call: TRBJ1-2
clone_size: few
v_call: TRBV4-1